This T cell receptor (beta chain) was recovered during a study of blood T cell repertoires in COVID-19 (dated by TCRdb to the early 2020s). Study-wide context: The collaborator samples originated in the United States, Italy and Spain and spanned the acute and convalescent phases of COVID-19. The samples were drawn from two sources: the first 160 participants of the ongoing ImmuneRACE study, and fewer than 1,500 subjects contributed by 6 global collaborators. A freely available public database, intended as a resource for researchers studying the immune response to SARS-CoV-2, is where the repertoires were released. Where HLA class I and class II types were available, the types were taken from metadata supplied by the sample provider, not from assay-based typing. The sample metadata nearly always contained a de-identified subject ID, COVID-19 status, age in years and sex. The material from the prospective study consisted of cDNA or gDNA derived from T cells, B-cell-depleted T cells, or PBMCs. The dataset comprised deeply sampled blood TCRbeta repertoires from subjects exposed to, actively infected with, or recovered from COVID-19.

The immunoSEQ Assay, a bias-controlled multiplex PCR, was used to amplify TCRbeta CDR3 regions from genomic DNA. Regarding the original processing steps: The number of nucleated cells in each sample was estimated by amplification of reference gene primers within the assay. Sequence reads were collapsed and filtered to measure the absolute abundance of every unique TCRbeta CDR3 rearrangement. For each sample, productive Simpson clonality was calculated as the square root of Simpson's diversity index across productive rearrangements. Not all clones reach the TCRdb copy of this immuneACCESS table, which keeps in-frame sequences only. Checked studies attribute under half of the gap to unresolved V genes and leave the rest unexplained. The V and J calls and the clone size are those of that table, but D and trimming were determined from the DNA. This sample has more than 150,000 clones in its table, and around 90% of those were observed once. The top ten constitute about 7% of the sample.

General study outcomes and caveats: How much clinical and demographic metadata was included differed by source and by participant, and the metadata was provided uncurated.

There are a few counts of this clone. The antigen it recognizes is unknown. No per-base quality is available; no much larger clone lies one base away. Trimming removed 4 bases from V and 8 bases from J; the gene matches leave 15 bases unexplained. The CDR3 has 18 amino acids, counting the end cysteine and phenylalanine. The retained sequence is limited to the CDR3, 54 bases, with the frame set at the first base. The germline V gene encodes CDR1 KGHDR and CDR2 SFDVKD. Collaborating institutions collected whole blood in K2EDTA tubes following their own protocols. For TCRbeta analysis, collaborator samples were shipped as frozen whole blood, as isolated PBMCs, or as DNA extracted from either sample type.

Recombination connected TRBV24-1 to TRBJ2-4; 11 bases in the junction line up with TRBD2. The receptor was isolated from a man aged 40-55 years with acute or convalescent COVID-19. Sequenced input: peripheral blood. The nucleotides are TGTGCCACCAGTGACCTCCGGGACAGCCTACTAGCGGGGGACATTCAGTACTTC. Its translation reads: CATSDLRDSLLAGDIQYF.